Shown below are 32 T cell receptor beta chains from a single sample sequenced in a study of blood T cell repertoires in COVID-19. The assay was immunoSEQ multiplex PCR, and TCRdb's table has in-frame clones only and misses some. The table lists 300,000 to 450,000 clones, about 80% of them singletons. The specimen was peripheral blood. The source is a human donor with acute or convalescent COVID-19. The donor label of this sample is uncertain.

V usage is TRBV19 and J usage is TRBJ2-1; TRBD2 might be the D (5 bases). V was clipped by 6 bases and J by 9 bases, with 15 bases between them. The CDR3 sequence is 13 residues long. The V gene's germline CDR1 is LNHDA and CDR2 SQIVND (reference sequence). The CDR3 DNA reads TGTGCCAGTAGCAGGAGGCATAACTTTGAGCAGTTCTTC. As protein: CASSRRHNFEQFF.

The chain has TRBV5-4 and TRBJ2-1; no reliable D call. Germline CDR1 SGHNT, CDR2 YYREEE (reference sequence). The CDR3 sequence is 12 residues long. Trimming removed 5 bases at V and 9 bases at J, with 12 bases between. The CDR3 protein is CASRSSVSEQFF. Written as DNA, the CDR3 is TGTGCCAGCAGGTCTAGTGTTAGTGAGCAGTTCTTC.

V usage is TRBV6-5 and J usage is TRBJ1-2; 7 nucleotides match TRBD1. The CDR3 totals 16 residues. Germline V gives CDR1 MNHEY, CDR2 SVGAGI. The ends lost 0 bases at V and 2 bases at J; junction bases unmatched: 6. CDR3 coding DNA: TGTGCCAGCAGTTACTCCCAGGACAGGAAAAACTATGGCTACACCTTC. Translating it yields CASSYSQDRKNYGYTF.

The rearrangement links TRBV3-1 (or the pseudogene TRBV3-2) to TRBJ1-1, with a possible D match to TRBD1 (5 bases). V lost 0 bases and J lost 0, with 11 bases in between. The germline gives CDR1 LGHDT, CDR2 YNNKEL (reference sequence). CDR3 length: 16 amino acids. CDR3 sequence: CASSQDWGSLNTEAFF. DNA for the CDR3: TGTGCCAGCAGCCAAGATTGGGGCAGTTTGAACACTGAAGCTTTCTTT.

The chain carries TRBV4-1 and TRBJ2-1; tentatively, D is TRBD1 (6 bases). The CDR3 has 15 amino acids. Germline-derived CDR1 and CDR2 are MGHRA and YSYEKL. Trimming removed 0 bases from V and 4 bases from J, with 10 bases in between. CDR3 region: CASSQDLGGYNEQFF. Here the CDR3 DNA reads TGCGCCAGCAGCCAAGATTTAGGGGGATACAATGAGCAGTTCTTC.

Of note for this clone: At one end, the junction sequence differs from germline, possibly due to a read error. The chain carries TRBV6-1 and TRBJ2-1; 11 nucleotides match TRBD2. This CDR3 is 15 amino acids long. In germline, CDR1 is MNHNS, CDR2 SASEGT. This CDR3 is CASREDSRLAGRKFF. CDR3 nucleotides: TGTGCCAGCAGAGAAGACAGCCGACTAGCGGGGCGGAAGTTCTTC.

The chain combines TRBV18 with TRBJ1-2, with 8 positions matching TRBD1. The germline gives CDR1 KGHSH, CDR2 LQKENI. The CDR3 consists of 16 residues. Unmatched junction bases numbered 12, after V lost 6 bases and J lost 3 bases. The CDR3 region is CASSAGRDRLHYGYTF. CDR3 coding DNA: TGTGCCAGCTCGGCGGGACGGGACAGGTTACACTATGGCTACACCTTC.

J is TRBJ1-2 and V is TRBV6-2 or TRBV6-3, with D tentatively TRBD1 (6 bases). Germline CDR1 MNHEY, CDR2 SVGEGT. CDR3 length: 14 residues. Trimming took 0 bases from V and 5 from J, leaving 10 bases between them. Here the CDR3 reads CASSYSRGAYGYTF. CDR3 sequence (DNA): TGTGCCAGCAGTTACTCGCGGGGGGCTTATGGCTACACCTTC.

V gene TRBV19 combines with J gene TRBJ2-4, with 7 nucleotides matching TRBD2. Germline CDR1 is LNHDA and CDR2 is SQIVND (reference sequence). The ends lost 5 bases at V and 6 bases at J; junction bases unmatched: 10. The CDR3 runs to 15 residues. The CDR3 DNA reads TGTGCCAGTAGTTCGGGACTATACACTGCAAACATTCAGTACTTC. Translated: CASSSGLYTANIQYF.

The table lists this clone with a few counts. The chain carries TRBV29-1 and TRBJ1-2, with D possibly matching TRBD1 (6 bases). CDR3 length: 13 residues. The germline gives CDR1 SQVTM, CDR2 ANQGSEA. V was pared by 5 bases and J by 4 bases, with 14 bases between. The CDR3 reads CSVQGFFGYGYTF. In DNA, the CDR3 is TGCAGCGTTCAGGGGTTTTTTGGCTATGGCTACACCTTC.

The rearrangement joins TRBV3-1 (or the pseudogene TRBV3-2) to TRBJ2-2; 7 bases are shared with TRBD1. This CDR3 has 16 residues. Germline V gene sequence: CDR1 LGHDT, CDR2 YNNKEL (reference sequence). V shed 4 bases, J shed 0 bases, and the junction held 5 bases outside the gene matches. CDR3 amino acids: CASSRDSLANTGELFF. CDR3 DNA sequence: TGTGCCAGCAGCCGGGACAGCCTAGCGAACACCGGGGAGCTGTTTTTT.

This chain connects TRBV5-5 to TRBJ2-3; TRBD2 matches at 11 bases. The CDR3 extends over 15 amino acids. V trimming: 4 bases; J trimming: 5 bases; junction bases outside the gene matches: 6. Germline CDR1 is SGHKS and CDR2 is YYEKEE (reference sequence). In nucleotides, the CDR3 is TGTGCCAGCAGCCCGGGACTAGCGGTGGGAGATACGCAGTATTTT. This sequence encodes CASSPGLAVGDTQYF.

The genes are TRBV5-8 and TRBJ2-7, with D tentatively TRBD1 (5 bases). The V and J ends lost 4 bases and 1 base respectively, with 9 bases between them. Germline CDR1 SGHTS, CDR2 YDEGEE. The CDR3 totals 13 residues. The CDR3: CASSLRESYEQYF. CDR3 nucleotides: TGTGCCAGCAGCCTCAGGGAATCCTACGAGCAGTACTTC.

The J gene is TRBJ2-2, the V gene TRBV28, with D possibly TRBD1 on 6 matching bases. The CDR3 extends over 15 amino acids. V shed 3 bases and J shed 6 bases, with 14 bases lying between them. Germline assignment: CDR1 MDHEN and CDR2 SYDVKM. As DNA, the CDR3 is TGTGCCAGCAGTTTGAGGGGGAGTGGTGCCGGGGAGCTGTTTTTT. Encoded protein: CASSLRGSGAGELFF.

Comment on this clone: A much larger clone lies one base from this, so it may be a read error. The same CDR3 can be traced to other DNA sequences in this sample. This chain uses TRBV5-6 with TRBJ1-1, with unresolved D. This CDR3 comprises 12 residues. Germline CDR1 and CDR2: SGHDT and YYEEEE. With 2 bases removed from V and 2 bases from J, the gap between germline ends came to 4 bases. The CDR3 DNA sequence: TGTGCCAGCAGCTTCGGTAACACTGAAGCTTTCTTT. Protein: CASSFGNTEAFF.

V and J are TRBV9 and TRBJ2-3, with 7 bases fitting TRBD1. V trimming: 5 bases; J trimming: 0 bases; junction bases outside the gene matches: 6. In germline, CDR1 is SGDLS, CDR2 YYNGEE. The length of the CDR3 is 15 residues. This CDR3 is CASREDRSSTDTQYF. The CDR3 bases are TGTGCCAGCAGAGAGGACAGGTCCAGCACAGATACGCAGTATTTT.

This chain connects TRBV6-1 to TRBJ2-7, with TRBD1 matching 7 bases. CDR3 length: 13 amino acids. CDR1 and CDR2 from the germline V gene are MNHNS and SASEGT. The junction had 4 bases not matched to a gene; V was cut back by 3 bases and J by 5 bases. The CDR3 sequence: CASSEIGGNEQYF. The CDR3 DNA is TGTGCCAGCAGTGAGATAGGGGGCAACGAGCAGTACTTC.

This chain joins TRBV19 and TRBJ2-7, with 9 bases matching TRBD2. The germline V gene encodes CDR1 LNHDA and CDR2 SQIVND (reference sequence). The CDR3 runs to 13 residues. V was clipped by 11 bases and J by 2 bases; unmatched bases: 7. The CDR3 region is CAARASGTYEQYF. CDR3 sequence (DNA): TGTGCCGCTAGGGCTAGCGGGACCTACGAGCAGTACTTC.

The genes are TRBV19 and TRBJ1-1, with 7 bases aligning to TRBD1. Trimming took 1 base from V and 7 from J; bases not matched to a gene: 9. CDR3 size: 15 residues. The germline gives CDR1 LNHDA, CDR2 SQIVND (reference sequence). The CDR3 region is CASSIVGGGANEAFF. In DNA, the CDR3 is TGTGCCAGTAGTATAGTAGGAGGGGGCGCGAATGAAGCTTTCTTT.

The CDR3 is CASSEGLPYEQYF. The DNA of the CDR3 is TGCGCCAGCAGTGAGGGACTCCCCTACGAGCAGTACTTC. V and J are TRBV10-1 and TRBJ2-7; weak D call: TRBD2 (5 bases). The CDR3 sequence is 13 residues long. V lost 2 bases and J lost 2, with 7 bases in between. Germline V gives CDR1 WNHNN, CDR2 SYGVQD (reference sequence).

The CDR3 nucleotides are TGTGCCAGCAGGATGGACAACATGAACACTGAAGCTTTCTTT. Amino acid sequence: CASRMDNMNTEAFF. The gene calls are TRBV2 and TRBJ1-1, with a weak D call TRBD1 (5 bases). The CDR3 has 14 residues. Germline CDR1 and CDR2: SNHLY and FYNNEI. The V gene lost 6 bases and the J gene lost 0 bases, with 11 bases spanning the gap.

The V gene is TRBV18, the J gene TRBJ1-1, with D perhaps matching TRBD1 (5 bases). Deletions cut 6 bases from V and 1 base from J, with 21 bases between. The germline CDR1 and CDR2 sequences are KGHSH and LQKENI. This CDR3 region has 17 residues. The CDR3 sequence: CASSRQKIGQANTEAFF. The CDR3, as DNA: TGTGCCAGCTCCCGACAAAAGATAGGACAAGCGAACACTGAAGCTTTCTTT.

This sequence joins TRBV28 and TRBJ1-1; 9 nucleotides agree with TRBD1. Germline CDR1 reads MDHEN; CDR2 reads SYDVKM. The CDR3 extends over 15 amino acids. V gave up 5 bases and J gave up 5 bases; unmatched junction bases: 9. Written as DNA, the CDR3 is TGTGCCAGCAGTCCTAGGACAGGGGTTATAACTGAAGCTTTCTTT. Amino acids: CASSPRTGVITEAFF.

The chain uses TRBV6-4 and TRBJ1-5; 8 nucleotides agree with TRBD1. Losses at the gene ends were 6 bases for V and 9 bases for J; bases not matched to a gene: 7. The V gene's germline CDR1 is MRHNA and CDR2 SNTAGT. The CDR3 runs 13 residues. For the CDR3, the DNA is TGTGCCAGCAGACGACAGGGGCCCGCGCCCCAGCATTTT. Translated: CASRRQGPAPQHF.

The chain combines TRBV18 with TRBJ2-5, with 8 bases that match TRBD1. The CDR3 is 13 residues long. V trimming: 5 bases; J trimming: 5 bases; junction bases outside the gene matches: 4. Germline V gene lookup returns CDR1 KGHSH and CDR2 LQKENI. DNA for the CDR3: TGTGCCAGCTCATTGGACAGGGTGGAGACCCAGTACTTC. Its protein is CASSLDRVETQYF.

The chain combines TRBV5-1 with TRBJ2-1; 14 nucleotides match TRBD2. The CDR3 consists of 19 residues. Germline loops: CDR1 SGHRS, CDR2 YFSETQ. V shed 1 base and J 0 bases; nucleotides not matched to a gene: 6. DNA for the CDR3: TGCGCCAGCAGCTTGAGCGGGACTAGCGGGAGAATCTCCTACAATGAGCAGTTCTTC. Translation: CASSLSGTSGRISYNEQFF.

The J gene is TRBJ1-5, the V gene TRBV7-8; tentatively, D is TRBD1 (6 bases). Deletions cut 6 bases from V and 4 bases from J, with 13 bases between. Germline V lookup: CDR1 SGHVS, CDR2 FQNEAQ. CDR3 length: 14 amino acids. For the CDR3, the DNA is TGTGCCAGCAGTAAGGACAGCATTAATCAGCCCCAGCATTTT. Its protein is CASSKDSINQPQHF.

The DNA for the CDR3 is TGTGCCTCCCCCGGGGGGGGGTTCTACACCTTC. Residues: CASPGGGFYTF. This chain joins TRBV30 and TRBJ1-2; D perhaps matches TRBD1 (5 bases). Germline CDR1 is GTSNPN and CDR2 is SVGIG (reference sequence). V was shortened by 7 bases and J by 10 bases, with 16 bases between the two germline ends. The CDR3 is made up of 11 amino acids.

The chain links TRBV30 to TRBJ2-4, with 8 bases identical to TRBD1. The V gene's germline CDR1 is GTSNPN and CDR2 SVGIG (reference sequence). V shed 3 bases, J shed 4 bases, and the junction held 8 bases outside the gene matches. This CDR3 has 15 residues. The CDR3 reads CAWRQDRGTKNIQYF. The CDR3 DNA reads as TGTGCCTGGAGGCAAGACAGGGGAACTAAAAACATTCAGTACTTC.

The V and J genes are TRBV4-1 and TRBJ1-1; D uncertain. This CDR3 has 14 amino acids. The germline V gene encodes CDR1 MGHRA and CDR2 YSYEKL. Trimming took off 4 bases at V and 1 base at J, with 10 bases between the two ends. The CDR3 here is CASSRAGRNTEAFF. CDR3 nucleotides: TGCGCCAGCAGCCGTGCCGGGAGGAACACTGAAGCTTTCTTT.

This clone came up many times. The chain carries TRBV4-2 and TRBJ1-6; TRBD1 matches at 7 bases. V was pared by 0 bases and J by 6 bases, with 5 bases of the junction left unmatched. CDR3 length equals 16 residues. Germline V lookup: CDR1 LGHNA, CDR2 YNFKEQ. The CDR3 nucleotides read TGTGCCAGCAGCCAAGATCCGACAGGGAGTAATTCACCCCTCCACTTT. Its protein is CASSQDPTGSNSPLHF.

This clone was seen at least ten times. The rearrangement links TRBV18 to TRBJ1-1; 9 bases are shared with TRBD1. The CDR3 is made up of 15 amino acids. With 3 bases clipped from V and 6 bases from J, the junction kept 8 bases outside the gene matches. The germline gives CDR1 KGHSH, CDR2 LQKENI. In DNA, the CDR3 is TGTGCCAGCTCACCCGAGTTTACAGGGGGCTCTGAAGCTTTCTTT. This translates into CASSPEFTGGSEAFF.